These 15 T cell receptor beta chains share one sample of origin, sequenced in a study of blood T cell repertoires in COVID-19. The assay was immunoSEQ multiplex PCR, and TCRdb's table has in-frame clones only and misses some. Of over 120,000 clones listed, about three quarters were seen once; the top ten hold less than 2%. The material sequenced was peripheral blood. The receptor set was obtained from a woman aged 55-69 years with acute or convalescent COVID-19.

The chain links TRBV19 to TRBJ2-1; D unresolved. Germline V gene lookup returns CDR1 LNHDA and CDR2 SQIVND (reference sequence). Trimming cost V 2 bases and J 0 bases, with 11 bases left between them. The CDR3 sequence is 16 residues long. The CDR3 DNA follows: TGTGCCAGTAGTATACAAATCGGTAGCTCCTACAATGAGCAGTTCTTC. This codes for CASSIQIGSSYNEQFF.

The rearrangement joins TRBV4-2 to TRBJ2-1, with a possible D match to TRBD2 (6 bases). This CDR3 is 16 amino acids long. Per the germline V gene, CDR1 is LGHNA and CDR2 is YNFKEQ. The V end was cut by 0 bases, the J end by 3 bases, with 12 bases between. The CDR3 sequence is CASSQDLGGSYNEQFF. CDR3 coding DNA: TGTGCCAGCAGCCAAGACCTGGGGGGTAGCTACAATGAGCAGTTCTTC.

This chain links TRBV10-2 with TRBJ2-5; 7 bases agree with TRBD1. CDR3 size: 13 residues. From germline, CDR1 is WSHSY and CDR2 SAAADI. The trim removed 6 bases at V and 4 bases at J, leaving 5 bases unmatched. This chain's CDR3 is CASSDRARETQYF. The CDR3 region has the DNA TGCGCCAGCAGCGACAGGGCTCGAGAGACCCAGTACTTC.

V usage is TRBV9 and J usage is TRBJ2-6, with a tentative D call TRBD1 (5 bases). V was trimmed by 8 bases and J by 0 bases, leaving 6 bases between them. The CDR3 runs 13 residues. The germline CDR1 and CDR2 sequences are SGDLS and YYNGEE. The CDR3 nucleotides are TGTGCCAGTGACAGCTCTGGGGCCAACGTCCTGACTTTC. This codes for CASDSSGANVLTF.

The CDR3 loop is CASSLGQGAGEAFF. The CDR3 DNA sequence: TGCGCCAGCAGCTTGGGACAGGGGGCAGGTGAAGCTTTCTTT. The chain couples TRBV5-1 to TRBJ1-1, with 10 bases lining up with TRBD1. Germline lookup yields CDR1 SGHRS and CDR2 YFSETQ. With 0 bases clipped from V and 7 bases from J, the junction kept 3 bases outside the gene matches. This CDR3 has 14 residues.

The chain joins TRBV19 to TRBJ2-5, with D possibly matching TRBD2 (6 bases). Per germline, CDR1 LNHDA and CDR2 SQIVND (reference sequence). V was pared by 5 bases and J by 1 base, with 17 bases between. This CDR3 has 16 amino acids. The CDR3 sequence is CASSRVLAGSQETQYF. As DNA, the CDR3 is TGTGCCAGTAGTCGGGTTTTGGCGGGGTCCCAAGAGACCCAGTACTTC.

The rearrangement joins TRBV7-8 to TRBJ1-5, with D possibly TRBD1 on 5 matching bases. The CDR3 covers 18 residues. Germline CDR1 is SGHVS and CDR2 is FQNEAQ. V was trimmed by 5 bases and J by 0 bases, leaving 20 bases between them. CDR3 sequence (DNA): TGTGCCAGCAGCCCCCACGCGACAGACTCTTATAGCAATCAGCCCCAGCATTTT. Encoded protein: CASSPHATDSYSNQPQHF. The entire variable domain, with the rest obtained from reference TRBV7-8 and TRBJ1-5, is as follows: GAGVSQSPRYKVAKRGQDVALRCDPISGHVSLFWYQQALGQGPEFLTYFQNEAQLDKSGLPSDRFFAERPEGSVSTLKIQRTQQEDSAVYLCASSPHATDSYSNQPQHFGDGTRLSIL.

The CDR3 spells CASSQPGREQYF. CDR3 DNA: TGTGCCAGCAGTCAACCGGGGAGGGAGCAGTACTTC. The chain recombines TRBV27 with TRBJ2-7, with D possibly matching TRBD2 (6 bases). CDR1 is MNHEY and CDR2 is SMNVEV in the germline V gene (reference sequence). This CDR3 spans 12 amino acids. Trimming left V 5 bases short and J 7 bases short, with 12 bases between.

The chain links TRBV10-3 to TRBJ2-1; 10 bases match TRBD2. From germline, CDR1 is ENHRY and CDR2 SYGVKD. This CDR3 has 14 amino acids. The V and J ends lost 3 bases and 4 bases, in that order; junction bases with no gene match: 0. The CDR3: CAISELAGYNEQFF. In nucleotides, the CDR3 is TGTGCCATCAGTGAACTAGCGGGGTACAATGAGCAGTTCTTC.

The V gene is TRBV3-1 (or the pseudogene TRBV3-2), the J gene TRBJ2-5, with 7 bases matching TRBD2. The CDR3 runs to 14 residues. Germline V lookup: CDR1 LGHDT, CDR2 YNNKEL (reference sequence). V lost 1 base, J lost 4 bases, and 3 bases stayed unmatched. As DNA, the CDR3 is TGTGCCAGCAGCCAAGCCGGCGGGAGAGAGACCCAGTACTTC. It translates to CASSQAGGRETQYF.

The CDR3 sequence: CASSIPRDNEQFF. For the CDR3, the DNA is TGTGCCAGTAGTATTCCAAGAGACAATGAGCAGTTCTTC. The gene calls are TRBV19 and TRBJ2-1; no reliable D call. This CDR3 spans 13 amino acids. Germline loops: CDR1 LNHDA, CDR2 SQIVND (reference sequence). The germline V and J ends were trimmed by 3 bases and 5 bases, with 8 bases remaining between them.

The chain uses TRBV7-9 and TRBJ1-2; D call uncertain. V was cut by 3 bases and J by 4 bases, with 9 bases left in between. Per germline, CDR1 SEHNR and CDR2 FQNEAQ (reference sequence). This CDR3 spans 13 amino acids. The CDR3 protein is CASSFSRSYGYTF. The DNA for the CDR3 is TGTGCCAGCAGCTTTTCGAGGAGCTATGGCTACACCTTC.

The chain links TRBV5-4 to TRBJ2-2, with D maybe TRBD2 (6 bases). Germline V gene data show CDR1 as SGHNT and CDR2 as YYREEE (reference sequence). The CDR3 runs 14 residues. Between the trimmed V and J ends, which lost 4 bases and 5 bases, there was a span of 12 bases. CDR3 coding DNA: TGTGCCAGCAGCCTATACCTAGCGACCGGGGAGCTGTTTTTT. Translated: CASSLYLATGELFF.

The chain employs TRBV28 and TRBJ2-1; TRBD2 matches at 8 bases. Germline CDR1 MDHEN, CDR2 SYDVKM. Trimming at V came to 7 bases and at J to 4 bases, leaving 9 bases not matched to a gene. The CDR3 consists of 15 residues. The CDR3 here is CASIVSGRGYNEQFF. The CDR3 bases are TGTGCCAGCATTGTAAGCGGGAGAGGTTACAATGAGCAGTTCTTC.

The rearrangement links TRBV20-1 to TRBJ2-3; 9 bases line up with TRBD2. Germline trimming cut 3 bases from V and 3 bases from J; bases unmatched to any gene: 7. Per the germline V gene, CDR1 is DFQATT and CDR2 is SNEGSKA (reference sequence). This CDR3 has 15 amino acids. DNA for the CDR3: TGCAGTGCTAGTAAGCCTAGCGGGATAACAGATACGCAGTATTTT. Residues: CSASKPSGITDTQYF.